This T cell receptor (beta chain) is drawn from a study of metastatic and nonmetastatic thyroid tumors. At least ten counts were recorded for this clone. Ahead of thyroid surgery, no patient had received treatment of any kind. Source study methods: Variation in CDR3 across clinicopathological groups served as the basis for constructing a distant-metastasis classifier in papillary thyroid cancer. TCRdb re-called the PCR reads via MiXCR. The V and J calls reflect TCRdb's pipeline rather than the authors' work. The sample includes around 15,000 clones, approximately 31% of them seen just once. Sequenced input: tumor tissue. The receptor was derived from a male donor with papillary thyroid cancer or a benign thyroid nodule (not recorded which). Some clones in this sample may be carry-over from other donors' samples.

CDR3 bases: TGTGCCAGCTCACCGGAGGAGACCCAGTACTTC. The encoded protein is CASSPEETQYF. V usage is TRBV18 and J usage is TRBJ2-5; unclear D gene. The CDR3 extends over 11 amino acids. Germline V gene sequence: CDR1 KGHSH, CDR2 LQKENI. V shed 3 bases and J shed 5 bases, with 4 bases lying between them.